This paragraph covers one T cell receptor beta chain sequence. These data belong to a study of T cells after yellow fever vaccination. Germline V lookup: CDR1 SGHRS, CDR2 YFSETQ. This CDR3 has 13 amino acids. Trimming removed 0 bases from V and 1 base from J, with 5 bases in between. TCRdb independently ran MiXCR on the 5' RACE reads; one entry per CDR3 protein. The sample includes some 300,000 distinct CDR3 sequences, about 7.8% of them seen just once. This TCR was sampled from a man younger than 30 who received the YFV17D yellow fever vaccine. This specimen consisted of PBMCs, obtained roughly 46 days after the first yellow fever vaccination. The chain is built from TRBV5-1 and TRBJ2-7, with D hard to call. Here the CDR3 DNA reads TGCGCCAGCAGCTTGGCTGAATCCTACGAGCAGTACTTC. Its translation: CASSLAESYEQYF.